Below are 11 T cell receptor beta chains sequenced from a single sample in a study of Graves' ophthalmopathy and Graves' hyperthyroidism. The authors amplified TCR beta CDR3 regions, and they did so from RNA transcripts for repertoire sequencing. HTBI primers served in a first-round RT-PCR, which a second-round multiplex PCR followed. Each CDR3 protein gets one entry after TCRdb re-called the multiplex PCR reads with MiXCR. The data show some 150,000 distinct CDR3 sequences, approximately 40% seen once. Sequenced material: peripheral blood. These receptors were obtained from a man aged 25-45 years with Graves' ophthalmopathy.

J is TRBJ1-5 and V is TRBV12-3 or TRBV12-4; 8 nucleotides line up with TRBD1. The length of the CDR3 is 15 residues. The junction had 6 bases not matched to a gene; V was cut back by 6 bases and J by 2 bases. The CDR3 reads CASRRTGGGNQPQHF. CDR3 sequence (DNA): TGTGCCAGCAGACGTACAGGGGGGGGCAATCAGCCCCAGCATTTT.

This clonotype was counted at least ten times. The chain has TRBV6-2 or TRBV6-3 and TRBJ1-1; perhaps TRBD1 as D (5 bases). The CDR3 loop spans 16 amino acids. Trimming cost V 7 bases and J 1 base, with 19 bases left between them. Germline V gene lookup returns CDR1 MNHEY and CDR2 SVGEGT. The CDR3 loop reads CASTHLPGLANTEAFF. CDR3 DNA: TGTGCCAGCACCCATTTACCAGGGCTTGCGAACACTGAAGCTTTCTTT.

In DNA, the CDR3 is TGTGCCAGCAGTTCGAGGGTGCAACCCGGCACTGAAGCTTTCTTT. Its translation is CASSSRVQPGTEAFF. This rearrangement joins TRBV6-5 to TRBJ1-1, with D unclear. Trimming shortened V by 4 bases and J by 4 bases, and 16 bases separated the two germline ends. The CDR3 contains 15 residues. Per germline, CDR1 MNHEY and CDR2 SVGAGI.

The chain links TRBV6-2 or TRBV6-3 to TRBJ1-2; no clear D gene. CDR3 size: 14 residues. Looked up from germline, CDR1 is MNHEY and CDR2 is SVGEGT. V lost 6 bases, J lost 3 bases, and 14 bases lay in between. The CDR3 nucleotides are TGTGCCAGCAGGGGCGGGCGATACTACTATGGCTACACCTTC. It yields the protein CASRGGRYYYGYTF.

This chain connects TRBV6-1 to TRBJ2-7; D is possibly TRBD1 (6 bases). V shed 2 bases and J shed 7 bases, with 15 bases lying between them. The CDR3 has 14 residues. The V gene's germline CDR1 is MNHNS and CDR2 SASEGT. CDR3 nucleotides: TGTGCCAGCAGTGAAACCGGGACACCTGAAGAGCAGTACTTC. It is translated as CASSETGTPEEQYF.

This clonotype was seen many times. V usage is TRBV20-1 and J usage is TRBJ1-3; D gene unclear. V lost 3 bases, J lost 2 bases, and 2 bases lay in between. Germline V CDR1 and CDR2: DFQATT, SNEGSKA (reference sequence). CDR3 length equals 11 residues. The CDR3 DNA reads TGCAGTGCTAGGGCTGGAAACACCATATATTTT. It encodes CSARAGNTIYF.

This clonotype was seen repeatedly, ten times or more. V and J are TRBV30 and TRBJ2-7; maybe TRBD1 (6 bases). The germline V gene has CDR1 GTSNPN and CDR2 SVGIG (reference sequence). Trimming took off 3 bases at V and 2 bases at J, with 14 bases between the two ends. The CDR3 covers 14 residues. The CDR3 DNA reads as TGTGCCTGGAGCAAAGGGGGACAAACCTACGAGCAGTACTTC. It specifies CAWSKGGQTYEQYF.

The CDR3 loop is CASSSAGTGCTEAFF. Written as DNA, the CDR3 is TGTGCCAGCTCTTCGGCCGGGACAGGGTGCACTGAAGCTTTCTTT. V gene TRBV6-2 or TRBV6-3 combines with J gene TRBJ1-1; 9 bases line up with TRBD1. V shed 8 bases, J shed 4 bases, and the junction held 11 bases outside the gene matches. The CDR3 totals 15 residues. Germline CDR1 reads MNHEY; CDR2 reads SVGEGT.

CDR3 protein: CASSQSTTRVEAFF. The CDR3 DNA reads as TGCGCCAGCAGCCAGAGTACCACACGCGTTGAAGCTTTCTTT. The chain links TRBV4-1 to TRBJ1-1; D uncertain. Germline CDR1 and CDR2: MGHRA and YSYEKL. The ends were cut back, 3 bases at V and 7 bases at J, with 15 bases in the middle. The CDR3 is 14 amino acids.

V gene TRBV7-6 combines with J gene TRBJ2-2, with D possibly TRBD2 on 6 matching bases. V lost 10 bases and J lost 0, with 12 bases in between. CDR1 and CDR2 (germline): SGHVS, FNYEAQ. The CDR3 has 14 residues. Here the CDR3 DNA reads TGTGCCACAAACGCGGGGTCGAACACCGGGGAGCTGTTTTTT. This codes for CATNAGSNTGELFF.

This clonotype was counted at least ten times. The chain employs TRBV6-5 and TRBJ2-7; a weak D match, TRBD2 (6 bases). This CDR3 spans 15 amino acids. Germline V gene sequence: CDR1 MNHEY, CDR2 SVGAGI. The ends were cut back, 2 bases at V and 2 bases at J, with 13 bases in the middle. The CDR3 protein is CASSYTPEGTYEQYF. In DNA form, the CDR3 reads TGTGCCAGCAGTTACACACCGGAGGGTACCTACGAGCAGTACTTC.